This T cell receptor beta chain was obtained from a study of brain T cells in children with intractable seizures. Noted time point: blood from clinic visit 5 months post-surgery; TSC patient then seizure free. Sequencing was limited to surgery cases with top T cell transcript signatures in brain tissue. Pre-surgery treatment included at least one anti-epileptic drug. The study, taken as a whole, reports: Pre-surgery blood may have been undersampled, hiding some clones.

In the case of this clone: Antigen specificity is unknown.

The data were produced by immunoSEQ multiplex PCR, yet TCRdb's version contains in-frame clones alone and is incomplete. There are about 350,000 clones in the sample; roughly 93% occur only once, and approximately 5% lies in the top ten. The clonotype comes from a boy younger than two with tuberous sclerosis and intractable seizures. Sequenced material: peripheral blood, taken roughly 5 months after surgery.

CDR3 DNA: TGTGCCAGCAGCCAAGGAGTTTGGGTGGGCCAAGCCAAAAACATTCAGTACTTC. Encoded protein: CASSQGVWVGQAKNIQYF. The rearrangement joins TRBV3-1 (or the pseudogene TRBV3-2) to TRBJ2-4; D is undetermined. Trimming removed 1 base at V and 0 bases at J, with 16 bases between. There are 18 residues in the CDR3. Germline assignment: CDR1 LGHDT and CDR2 YNNKEL (reference sequence).